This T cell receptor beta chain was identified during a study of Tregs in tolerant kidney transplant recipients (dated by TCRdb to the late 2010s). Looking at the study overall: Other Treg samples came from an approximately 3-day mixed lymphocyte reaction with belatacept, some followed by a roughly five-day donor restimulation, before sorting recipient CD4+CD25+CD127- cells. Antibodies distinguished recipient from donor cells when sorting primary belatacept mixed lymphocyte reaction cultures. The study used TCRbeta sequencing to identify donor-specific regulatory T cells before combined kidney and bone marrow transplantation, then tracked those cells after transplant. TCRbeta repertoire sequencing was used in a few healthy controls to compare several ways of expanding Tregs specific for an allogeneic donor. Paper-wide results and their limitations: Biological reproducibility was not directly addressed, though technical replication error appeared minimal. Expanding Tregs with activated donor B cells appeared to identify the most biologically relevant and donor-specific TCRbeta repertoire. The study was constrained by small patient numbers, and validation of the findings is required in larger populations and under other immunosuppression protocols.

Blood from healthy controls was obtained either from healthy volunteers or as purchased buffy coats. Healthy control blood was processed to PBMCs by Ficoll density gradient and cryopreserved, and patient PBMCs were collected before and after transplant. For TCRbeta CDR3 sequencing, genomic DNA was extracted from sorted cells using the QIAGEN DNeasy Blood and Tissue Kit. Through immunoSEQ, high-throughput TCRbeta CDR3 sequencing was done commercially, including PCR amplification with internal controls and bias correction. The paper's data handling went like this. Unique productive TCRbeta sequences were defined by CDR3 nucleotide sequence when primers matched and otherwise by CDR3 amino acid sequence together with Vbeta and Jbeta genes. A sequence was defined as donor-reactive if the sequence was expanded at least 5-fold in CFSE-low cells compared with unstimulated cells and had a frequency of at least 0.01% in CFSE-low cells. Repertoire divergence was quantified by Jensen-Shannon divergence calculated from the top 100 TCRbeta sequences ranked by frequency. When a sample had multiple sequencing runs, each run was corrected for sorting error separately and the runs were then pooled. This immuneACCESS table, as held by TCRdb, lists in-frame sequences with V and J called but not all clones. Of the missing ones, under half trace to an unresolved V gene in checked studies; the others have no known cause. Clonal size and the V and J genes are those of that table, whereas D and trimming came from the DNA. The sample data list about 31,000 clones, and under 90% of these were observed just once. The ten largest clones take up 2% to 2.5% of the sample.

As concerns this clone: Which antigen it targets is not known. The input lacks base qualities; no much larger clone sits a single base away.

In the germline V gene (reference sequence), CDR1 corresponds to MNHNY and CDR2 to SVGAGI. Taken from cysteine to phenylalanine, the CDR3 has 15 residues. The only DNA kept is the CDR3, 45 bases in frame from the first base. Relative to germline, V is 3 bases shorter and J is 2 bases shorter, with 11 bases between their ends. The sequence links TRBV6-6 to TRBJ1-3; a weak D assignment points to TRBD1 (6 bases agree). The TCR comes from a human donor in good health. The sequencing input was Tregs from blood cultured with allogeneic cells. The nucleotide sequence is TGTGCCAGCAGTTATTCGGGGGCAGCTGGAAACACCATATATTTT. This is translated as CASSYSGAAGNTIYF.